This TCR beta chain was identified in a study of identifying expanded T cells in peripheral blood. Findings and caveats of the study: Clone count variance between roughly 2-week samples rose with total template count.

The protocol was immunoSEQ multiplex PCR, while the TCRdb copy is restricted to in-frame clones and leaves out a portion. The sample holds some 90,000 clones, approximately 90% seen once. In regard to this clone: Antigen specificity is unknown.

No infections or other immune events were documented during collection. This CDR3 contains 17 residues. Trimming removed 0 bases from V and 4 bases from J; junction bases left unmatched: 8. Germline CDR1 is KGHSH and CDR2 is LQKENI. Input material: blood. The source is a person aged 18 to 75 in good health. The chain combines TRBV18 with TRBJ2-3, with TRBD1 matching 9 bases. The CDR3 is CASSPPTGGLSADTQYF. The CDR3 nucleotides read TGTGCCAGCTCACCACCGACAGGGGGATTATCGGCAGATACGCAGTATTTT. The complete variable domain, with remaining parts taken from reference TRBV18 and TRBJ2-3, reads NAGVMQNPRHLVRRRGQEARLRCSPMKGHSHVYWYRQLPEEGLKFMVYLQKENIIDESGMPKERFSAEFPKEGPSILRIQQVVRGDSAAYFCASSPPTGGLSADTQYFGPGTRLTVL.